These 9 T cell receptor beta chains share one sample of origin, sequenced in a study of human T cells and chemical hapten exposure. MiXCR, applied by TCRdb to the RACE reads, yields one record per CDR3 protein. The table has fewer than 100,000 distinct CDR3 sequences, under 14% seen once. Time point here: patch test 2, 6 weeks after DPC sensitization. Noted treatment: therapeutic diphenylcyclopropenone sensitization with weekly scalp DPC. The sequences come from whole blood, collected in connection with sensitization to the hapten diphenylcyclopropenone (DPC). The receptor source for this set is a man between 18 and 29 years old with alopecia areata. Some clones in this sample may be carry-over from other donors' samples.

This clonotype was seen many times. The chain recombines TRBV7-9 with TRBJ1-1; no definite D call. V dropped 5 bases and J dropped 3 bases, with 22 bases sitting between them. The CDR3 is 17 residues long. Germline CDR1 SEHNR, CDR2 FQNEAQ (reference sequence). The CDR3 nucleotides read TGTGCCAGCAGCCCGACCCGCCTCGGGCAGAGGGACACTGAAGCTTTCTTT. Its protein product is CASSPTRLGQRDTEAFF.

This clonotype showed up many times. The CDR3 region is CATRGEVGQPQHF. CDR3 sequence (DNA): TGTGCCACCAGGGGGGAAGTGGGTCAGCCCCAGCATTTT. The V call is TRBV15, the J call TRBJ1-5, with a tentative D call TRBD1 (5 bases). The CDR3 sequence is 13 residues long. CDR1 is LNHNV, CDR2 YYDKDF, per germline (reference sequence). V gave up 6 bases and J gave up 6 bases, with 12 bases separating them. The entire variable domain, with the rest obtained from reference TRBV15 and TRBJ1-5, is as follows: DAMVIQNPRYQVTQFGKPVTLSCSQTLNHNVMYWYQQKSSQAPKLLFHYYDKDFNNEADTPDNFQSRRPNTSFCFLDIRSPGLGDTAMYLCATRGEVGQPQHFGDGTRLSIL.

Many counts were recorded for this clonotype. This rearrangement joins TRBV21-1 to TRBJ2-1; TRBD2 is the table's D call, not checked against the DNA. TRBV21-1 is tagged as a pseudogene. This CDR3 spans 15 amino acids. As DNA, the CDR3 is TGTGCCAGCAGCTATCAGGGCCCTGGGAACAATGAGCAGTTCTTC. Amino acids: CASSYQGPGNNEQFF.

Written as DNA, the CDR3 is TGTGCCAGCAGCTTCTCGGGCATACAGGGGCCAGATACGCAGTATTTT. Its translation: CASSFSGIQGPDTQYF. V and J are TRBV7-2 and TRBJ2-3, with 7 bases fitting TRBD1. Germline lookup yields CDR1 SGHTA and CDR2 FQGNSA. The CDR3 spans 16 residues. Trimming removed 3 bases from V and 4 bases from J; junction bases left unmatched: 10.

V usage is TRBV18 and J usage is TRBJ1-2, with TRBD1 matching over 8 bases. Germline trimming cut 3 bases from V and 3 bases from J; bases unmatched to any gene: 6. This CDR3 spans 15 amino acids. CDR1 and CDR2 (germline): KGHSH, LQKENI. Written as DNA, the CDR3 is TGTGCCAGCTCACCCCGGGACAGGATGTACTATGGCTACACCTTC. Its protein is CASSPRDRMYYGYTF.

DNA for the CDR3: TGCAGTGCAAAGGGACTAGCGGGGATAGAGACCCAGTACTTC. It is translated as CSAKGLAGIETQYF. The chain couples TRBV20-1 to TRBJ2-5, with 13 bases matching TRBD2. Germline CDR1 DFQATT, CDR2 SNEGSKA (reference sequence). The ends lost 6 bases at V and 4 bases at J; junction bases unmatched: 5. This CDR3 region has 14 residues.

This clonotype has a count of ten or more. CDR3 sequence: CASSFRDIQETQYF. CDR3 bases: TGCGCCAGCAGCTTCCGGGACATCCAAGAGACCCAGTACTTC. J is TRBJ2-5 and V is TRBV5-1, with D maybe TRBD1 (6 bases). With 2 bases removed from V and 1 base from J, the gap between germline ends came to 9 bases. Germline assignment: CDR1 SGHRS and CDR2 YFSETQ. The CDR3 consists of 14 residues.

This clonotype was seen at least ten times. The V call is TRBV20-1, the J call TRBJ1-5; D is ambiguous. Germline V gene data show CDR1 as DFQATT and CDR2 as SNEGSKA (reference sequence). Trimming left V 1 base short and J 2 bases short, with 6 bases between. The CDR3 spans 13 residues. The CDR3 region has the DNA TGCAGTGCTAGAGGTTGGGGCAATCAGCCCCAGCATTTT. Its translation: CSARGWGNQPQHF.

This chain connects TRBV7-6 to TRBJ1-1; D not certain. The V gene's germline CDR1 is SGHVS and CDR2 FNYEAQ. The CDR3 is 13 residues long. The V and J ends lost 0 bases and 8 bases respectively, with 10 bases between them. The CDR3 here is CASSLAGVGEAFF. The CDR3 DNA follows: TGTGCCAGCAGCTTAGCAGGAGTTGGGGAAGCTTTCTTT.